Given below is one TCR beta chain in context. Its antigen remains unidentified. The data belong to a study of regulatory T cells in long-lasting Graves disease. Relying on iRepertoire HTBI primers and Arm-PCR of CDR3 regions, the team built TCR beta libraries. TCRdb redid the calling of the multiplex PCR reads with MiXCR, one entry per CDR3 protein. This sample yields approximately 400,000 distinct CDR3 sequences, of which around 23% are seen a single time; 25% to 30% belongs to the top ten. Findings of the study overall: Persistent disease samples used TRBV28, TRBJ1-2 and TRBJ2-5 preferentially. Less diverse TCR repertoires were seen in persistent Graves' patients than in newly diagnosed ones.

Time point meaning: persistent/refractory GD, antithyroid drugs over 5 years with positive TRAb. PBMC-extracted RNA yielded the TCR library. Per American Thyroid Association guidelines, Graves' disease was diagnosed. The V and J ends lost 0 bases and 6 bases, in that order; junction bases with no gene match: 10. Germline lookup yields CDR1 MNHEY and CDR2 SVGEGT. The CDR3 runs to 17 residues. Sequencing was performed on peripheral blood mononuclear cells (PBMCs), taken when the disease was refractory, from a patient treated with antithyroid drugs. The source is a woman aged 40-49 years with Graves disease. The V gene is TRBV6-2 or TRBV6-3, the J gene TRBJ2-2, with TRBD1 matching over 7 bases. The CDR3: CASSYSKWDSLSGELFF. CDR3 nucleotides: TGTGCCAGCAGTTACTCGAAATGGGACAGCTTATCCGGGGAGCTGTTTTTT.